This T cell receptor (beta chain) was captured by sequencing in a study of blood T cell repertoires in COVID-19. CDR1 and CDR2 (germline): LGHNA, YNFKEQ. CDR3 length: 13 amino acids. Trimming pared 4 bases from V and 4 bases from J, leaving 10 bases between. Self-reported history from a screening survey and questionnaire set each donor's cohort. TCRdb keeps only in-frame clones here, not all; method: immunoSEQ multiplex PCR. The sample lists hundreds of thousands of clones, 85% to 90% occurring once. This chain links TRBV4-2 with TRBJ1-1; D is possibly TRBD1 (6 bases). The origin of this receptor is a woman between 45 and 65 years old with acute COVID-19. Sequencing was done on a sample of PBMCs or T cells enriched from blood (not recorded which). The CDR3 sequence is CASSPGASTEAFF. The CDR3 DNA is TGTGCCAGCAGCCCAGGGGCGAGCACTGAAGCTTTCTTT.